What follows are 24 T cell receptor beta chains derived from one specimen sequenced in a study of OX40 agonist ivuxolimab in advanced cancers. Library creation used the immunoSEQ multiplex PCR assay. TCRdb took this table from immuneACCESS and kept in-frame rearrangements with V and J called. Such tables lack part of the clones; where checked against another copy, unresolved V genes explain under half of the gap, and the rest is unexplained. Present in this sample are about 79,000 clones, under 90% of which were seen just once. The ten top clones hold around 0.51% of the sample. The sample consisted of CD4+ or CD8+ T cells sorted from blood, taken in a trial of the OX40 agonist ivuxolimab. Receptors originate from an adult with an advanced solid tumor such as melanoma, head and neck, liver or kidney cancer.

This clone has more than one count but fewer than ten. J is TRBJ1-1 and V is TRBV13; no clear D. CDR3 length: 13 amino acids. Germline lookup yields CDR1 PRHDT and CDR2 FYEKMQ (reference sequence). The V end was cut by 0 bases, the J end by 5 bases, with 7 bases between. In DNA, the CDR3 is TGTGCCAGCAGCTTAGGACGTGATACTGAAGCTTTCTTT. Encoded protein: CASSLGRDTEAFF.

This clone came up once. This rearrangement joins TRBV18 to TRBJ2-7; D not resolved. Trimming stripped 2 bases from V and 2 bases from J, with 16 bases between. The CDR3 spans 16 residues. Germline CDR1 is KGHSH and CDR2 is LQKENI. This CDR3 reads CASSPMAPDGTYEQYF. CDR3 nucleotide sequence: TGTGCCAGCTCACCAATGGCCCCGGACGGAACCTACGAGCAGTACTTC. Drawing the rest from reference TRBV18 and TRBJ2-7, the complete variable domain is NAGVMQNPRHLVRRRGQEARLRCSPMKGHSHVYWYRQLPEEGLKFMVYLQKENIIDESGMPKERFSAEFPKEGPSILRIQQVVRGDSAAYFCASSPMAPDGTYEQYFGPGTRLTVT.

The chain recombines TRBV11-2 with TRBJ1-5; 9 bases are a match to TRBD1. Germline loops: CDR1 SGHAT, CDR2 FQNNGV. Trimming cost V 3 bases and J 7 bases; bases outside gene matches: 7. There are 15 residues in the CDR3. CDR3 DNA sequence: TGTGCCAGCAGCTTTAACAGGGGGCTAGGACAGCCCCAGCATTTT. This encodes CASSFNRGLGQPQHF.

This sequence joins TRBV25-1 and TRBJ1-3; 8 positions match TRBD1. Trimming cost V 9 bases and J 2 bases; bases outside gene matches: 6. The CDR3 extends over 14 amino acids. Germline V gene lookup returns CDR1 MGHDK and CDR2 SYGVNS. CDR3 protein: CASVDRGAGNTIYF. The CDR3, as DNA: TGTGCCAGTGTCGACAGGGGCGCTGGAAACACCATATATTTT.

This clone showed up just a few times. DNA for the CDR3: TGTGCCAGCAGCCCGCGGGGCGGGGGGGCCGTCGGGGAGCTGTTTTTT. This sequence encodes CASSPRGGGAVGELFF. The chain uses TRBV7-3 and TRBJ2-2; 9 nucleotides agree with TRBD2. With 5 bases clipped from V and 7 bases from J, the junction kept 11 bases outside the gene matches. The CDR3 is 16 residues long. Germline CDR1 reads SGHTA; CDR2 reads FQGTGA. The full variable domain, with the rest looked up from reference TRBV7-3 and TRBJ2-2, is GAGVSQTPSNKVTEKGKYVELRCDPISGHTALYWYRQSLGQGPEFLIYFQGTGAADDSGLPNDRFFAVRPEGSVSTLKIQRTERGDSAVYLCASSPRGGGAVGELFFGEGSRLTVL.

The CDR3 here is CAWSSPSMGIYGYTF. In DNA, the CDR3 is TGTGCCTGGAGTTCCCCATCTATGGGAATCTATGGCTACACCTTC. This chain uses TRBV30 with TRBJ1-2; D gene unclear. Deletions cut 2 bases from V and 4 bases from J, with 17 bases between. This CDR3 has 15 residues. Germline CDR1 is GTSNPN and CDR2 is SVGIG (reference sequence).

The chain has TRBV19 and TRBJ2-3; D may be TRBD1 (6 bases). The CDR3 totals 13 residues. The germline V gene encodes CDR1 LNHDA and CDR2 SQIVND (reference sequence). V lost 6 bases to trimming and J lost 4 bases, with 11 bases between them. As DNA, the CDR3 is TGTGCCAGTAGCAGGGGTTTGGCAGATACGCAGTATTTT. It encodes CASSRGLADTQYF.

The chain links TRBV10-3 to TRBJ2-5, with D perhaps given as TRBD1 or TRBD2 (5 bases each). V lost 5 bases, J lost 5 bases, and 21 bases lay in between. The length of the CDR3 is 16 residues. Germline CDR1 and CDR2: ENHRY and SYGVKD. The CDR3 spells CAISKDRAARGETQYF. DNA of the CDR3: TGTGCCATCAGTAAAGACAGAGCAGCCCGCGGGGAGACCCAGTACTTC.

The chain recombines TRBV11-2 with TRBJ2-7; perhaps TRBD2 as D (6 bases). Looked up from germline, CDR1 is SGHAT and CDR2 is FQNNGV. Trimming removed 3 bases at V and 3 bases at J, with 15 bases between. The CDR3 is made up of 15 amino acids. CDR3 loop: CASSFTQTSIYEQYF. CDR3 DNA: TGTGCCAGCAGCTTTACCCAGACTAGTATCTACGAGCAGTACTTC.

This chain uses TRBV18 with TRBJ2-5; D uncertain. The V and J ends lost 5 bases and 2 bases respectively, with 12 bases between them. In germline, CDR1 is KGHSH, CDR2 LQKENI. CDR3 length equals 14 residues. CDR3 sequence reads: CASSVAVQQETQYF. The CDR3 coding sequence is TGTGCCAGCTCAGTAGCCGTACAACAAGAGACCCAGTACTTC.

The chain couples TRBV6-5 to TRBJ2-7, with D tentatively TRBD1 (6 bases). CDR3 size: 15 residues. In germline, CDR1 is MNHEY, CDR2 SVGAGI. V dropped 0 bases and J dropped 5 bases, with 14 bases sitting between them. The CDR3 DNA is TGTGCCAGCAGTTACTCGCACAGGGAATCCGACGAGCAGTACTTC. This sequence encodes CASSYSHRESDEQYF.

This chain links TRBV9 with TRBJ1-2; unclear D gene. The CDR3 has 12 residues. Trimming left V 4 bases short and J 3 bases short, with 7 bases between. Germline assignment: CDR1 SGDLS and CDR2 YYNGEE. CDR3 sequence: CASSTRDYGYTF. The CDR3 bases are TGTGCCAGCAGCACCCGAGACTATGGCTACACCTTC.

In nucleotides, the CDR3 is TGTGCCAGCTCACAAGGGGAACCCCACGAGCAGTACTTC. It translates to CASSQGEPHEQYF. The chain employs TRBV18 and TRBJ2-7; a possible D gene is TRBD1 (5 bases). Germline-derived CDR1 and CDR2 are KGHSH and LQKENI. Trimming removed 4 bases from V and 5 bases from J, with 12 bases in between. The CDR3 sequence is 13 residues long.

The J gene is TRBJ2-5, the V gene TRBV28; D remains ambiguous. Germline loops: CDR1 MDHEN, CDR2 SYDVKM. Trimming shortened V by 4 bases and J by 4 bases, and 10 bases separated the two germline ends. The CDR3 has 13 residues. The CDR3 is CASSYRALETQYF. DNA for the CDR3: TGTGCCAGCAGTTATAGGGCCCTAGAGACCCAGTACTTC.

V usage is TRBV28 and J usage is TRBJ1-6, with 9 nucleotides matching TRBD1. V dropped 6 bases and J dropped 8; count of bases not matched to a gene: 8. The CDR3 has 15 residues. Germline-derived CDR1 and CDR2 are MDHEN and SYDVKM. Here the CDR3 reads CASRTGGAGDSPLHF. The CDR3, as DNA: TGTGCCAGCAGGACAGGGGGGGCGGGGGATTCACCCCTCCACTTT.

The chain has TRBV7-9 and TRBJ1-1; D remains unclear. Germline lookup yields CDR1 SEHNR and CDR2 FQNEAQ (reference sequence). Trimming cost V 3 bases and J 1 base, with 9 bases left between them. The CDR3 has 14 amino acids. The CDR3 region is CASSFLGPNTEAFF. CDR3 in DNA: TGTGCCAGCAGCTTTCTTGGCCCGAACACTGAAGCTTTCTTT.

The J gene is TRBJ2-3, the V gene TRBV5-1; D is ambiguous. V was clipped by 0 bases and J by 2 bases, with 13 bases between them. CDR1 SGHRS and CDR2 YFSETQ come from the germline V gene. This CDR3 is built from 16 residues. This CDR3 reads CASSLGNSLNTDTQYF. The CDR3 nucleotides read TGCGCCAGCAGCTTGGGAAATAGTTTGAACACAGATACGCAGTATTTT. Full variable domain (remainder filled in from reference TRBV5-1 and TRBJ2-3): KAGVTQTPRYLIKTRGQQVTLSCSPISGHRSVSWYQQTPGQGLQFLFEYFSETQRNKGNFPGRFSGRQFSNSRSEMNVSTLELGDSALYLCASSLGNSLNTDTQYFGPGTRLTVL.

The V call is TRBV10-3, the J call TRBJ1-5, with 11 bases fitting TRBD1. The CDR3 is made up of 17 amino acids. Germline V gives CDR1 ENHRY, CDR2 SYGVKD. V was clipped by 6 bases and J by 4 bases; unmatched bases: 11. DNA for the CDR3: TGTGCCATCAGCGCTGGGACAGGGGGTACCGTAAATCAGCCCCAGCATTTT. This encodes CAISAGTGGTVNQPQHF.

This chain joins TRBV5-6 and TRBJ1-4, with 7 bases matching TRBD1. The CDR3 is 15 residues long. Per the germline V gene, CDR1 is SGHDT and CDR2 is YYEEEE. Losses at the gene ends were 4 bases for V and 6 bases for J; bases not matched to a gene: 9. The CDR3 DNA reads as TGTGCCAGCAGCCAATGGACAGGACGACATGAAAAACTGTTTTTT. Amino acids: CASSQWTGRHEKLFF.

V and J are TRBV7-2 and TRBJ2-7; 8 positions agree with TRBD1. Germline CDR1 reads SGHTA; CDR2 reads FQGNSA. V trimming: 5 bases; J trimming: 3 bases; junction bases outside the gene matches: 6. The CDR3 extends over 14 amino acids. The CDR3 region is CASSLWTGLYEQYF. The CDR3 nucleotides read TGTGCCAGCAGCCTTTGGACAGGGCTCTACGAGCAGTACTTC.

V is TRBV7-8 and J is TRBJ2-7; D is perhaps TRBD1 (6 bases). Germline V gene data show CDR1 as SGHVS and CDR2 as FQNEAQ. CDR3 length equals 15 residues. The ends were cut back, 7 bases at V and 3 bases at J, with 19 bases in the middle. This CDR3 reads CASKRYRDPSYEQYF. The CDR3 DNA sequence: TGTGCCAGCAAGAGGTACAGGGACCCTAGCTACGAGCAGTACTTC.

This clone was counted ten times or more. The chain couples TRBV5-4 to TRBJ1-5, with TRBD1 as a possible D gene (6 bases). CDR3 length equals 15 residues. Germline lookup yields CDR1 SGHNT and CDR2 YYREEE (reference sequence). With 3 bases removed from V and 4 bases from J, the gap between germline ends came to 14 bases. The DNA of the CDR3 is TGTGCCAGCAGCTATGGGGGCAGATCTAATCAGCCCCAGCATTTT. Its translation: CASSYGGRSNQPQHF.

The chain employs TRBV7-8 and TRBJ1-4; 8 bases line up with TRBD1. The junction had 5 bases not matched to a gene; V was cut back by 4 bases and J by 7 bases. CDR3 size: 14 residues. CDR1 and CDR2 (germline): SGHVS, FQNEAQ. The CDR3 here is CASSSQGASEKLFF. The DNA for the CDR3 is TGTGCCAGCAGCTCGCAGGGGGCTAGTGAAAAACTGTTTTTT.

This clone was detected once. The rearrangement joins TRBV19 to TRBJ2-1, with a tentative D call TRBD2 (6 bases). V was trimmed by 5 bases and J by 12 bases, leaving 17 bases between them. This CDR3 is 13 amino acids long. In germline, CDR1 is LNHDA, CDR2 SQIVND (reference sequence). The CDR3 DNA follows: TGTGCCAGTAGTGCCGAGACTAGGATGGGGCAGTTCTTC. It codes for CASSAETRMGQFF.